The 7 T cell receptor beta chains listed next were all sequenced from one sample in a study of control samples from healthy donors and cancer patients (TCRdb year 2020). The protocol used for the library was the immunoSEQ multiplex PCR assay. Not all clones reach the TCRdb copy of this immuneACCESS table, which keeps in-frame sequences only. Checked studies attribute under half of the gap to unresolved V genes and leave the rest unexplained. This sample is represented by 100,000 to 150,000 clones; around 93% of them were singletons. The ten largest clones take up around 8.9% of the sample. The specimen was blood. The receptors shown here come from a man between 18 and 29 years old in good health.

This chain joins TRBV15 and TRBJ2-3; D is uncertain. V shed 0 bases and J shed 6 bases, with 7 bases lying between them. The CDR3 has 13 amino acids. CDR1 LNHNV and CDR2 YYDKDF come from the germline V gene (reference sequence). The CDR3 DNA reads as TGTGCCACCAGCAGAGATCGTGGGGATACGCAGTATTTT. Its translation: CATSRDRGDTQYF.

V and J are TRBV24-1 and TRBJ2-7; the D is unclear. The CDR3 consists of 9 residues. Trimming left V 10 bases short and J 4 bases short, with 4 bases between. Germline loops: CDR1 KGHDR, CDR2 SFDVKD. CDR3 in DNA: TGTGCCACGATTTACGAGCAGTACTTC. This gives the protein CATIYEQYF.

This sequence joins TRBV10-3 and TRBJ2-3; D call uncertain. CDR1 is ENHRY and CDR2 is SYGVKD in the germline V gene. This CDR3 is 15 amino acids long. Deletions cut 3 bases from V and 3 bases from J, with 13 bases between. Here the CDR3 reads CAISEGWTGTDTQYF. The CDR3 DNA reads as TGTGCCATCAGTGAAGGGTGGACCGGAACAGATACGCAGTATTTT.

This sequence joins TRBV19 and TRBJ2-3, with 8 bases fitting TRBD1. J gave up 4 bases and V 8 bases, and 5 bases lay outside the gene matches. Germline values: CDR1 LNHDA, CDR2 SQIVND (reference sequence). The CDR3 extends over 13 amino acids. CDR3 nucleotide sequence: TGTGCCAGTGGACAGGGAATGGCAGATACGCAGTATTTT. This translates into CASGQGMADTQYF.

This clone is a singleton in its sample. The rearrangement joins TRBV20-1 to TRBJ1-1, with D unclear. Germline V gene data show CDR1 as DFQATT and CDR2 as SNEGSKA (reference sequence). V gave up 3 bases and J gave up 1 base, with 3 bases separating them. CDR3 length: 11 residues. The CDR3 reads CSARANTEAFF. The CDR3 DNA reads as TGCAGTGCTAGGGCGAACACTGAAGCTTTCTTT.

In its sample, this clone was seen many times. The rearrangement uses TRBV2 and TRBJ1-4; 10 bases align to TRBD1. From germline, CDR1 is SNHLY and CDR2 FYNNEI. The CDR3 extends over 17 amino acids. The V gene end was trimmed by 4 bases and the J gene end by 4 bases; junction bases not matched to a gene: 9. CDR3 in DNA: TGTGCCAGCAGTGGGGACAGGGGAGGCCTGGATAATGAAAAACTGTTTTTT. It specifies CASSGDRGGLDNEKLFF.

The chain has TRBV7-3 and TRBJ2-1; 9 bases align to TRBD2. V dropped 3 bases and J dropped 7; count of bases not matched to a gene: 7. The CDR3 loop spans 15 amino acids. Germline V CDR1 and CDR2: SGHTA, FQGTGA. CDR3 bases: TGTGCCAGCAGCTTGGGTAGCGGGGGCGTTAATGAGCAGTTCTTC. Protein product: CASSLGSGGVNEQFF. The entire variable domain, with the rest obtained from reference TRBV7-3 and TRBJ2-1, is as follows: GAGVSQTPSNKVTEKGKYVELRCDPISGHTALYWYRQSLGQGPEFLIYFQGTGAADDSGLPNDRFFAVRPEGSVSTLKIQRTERGDSAVYLCASSLGSGGVNEQFFGPGTRLTVL.